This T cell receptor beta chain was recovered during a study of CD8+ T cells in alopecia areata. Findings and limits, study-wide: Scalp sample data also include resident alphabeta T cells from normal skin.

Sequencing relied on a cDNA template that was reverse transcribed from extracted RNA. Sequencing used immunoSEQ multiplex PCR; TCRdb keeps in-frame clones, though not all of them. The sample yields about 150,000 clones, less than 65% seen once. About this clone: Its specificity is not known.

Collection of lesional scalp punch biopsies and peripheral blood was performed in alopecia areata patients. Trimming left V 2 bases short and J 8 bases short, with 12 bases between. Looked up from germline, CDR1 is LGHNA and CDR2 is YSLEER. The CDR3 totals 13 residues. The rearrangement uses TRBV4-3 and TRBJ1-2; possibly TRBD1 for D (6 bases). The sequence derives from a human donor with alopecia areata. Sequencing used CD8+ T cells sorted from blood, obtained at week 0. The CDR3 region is CASSQSNREGYTF. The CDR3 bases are TGCGCCAGCAGCCAATCGAACAGGGAGGGCTACACCTTC.